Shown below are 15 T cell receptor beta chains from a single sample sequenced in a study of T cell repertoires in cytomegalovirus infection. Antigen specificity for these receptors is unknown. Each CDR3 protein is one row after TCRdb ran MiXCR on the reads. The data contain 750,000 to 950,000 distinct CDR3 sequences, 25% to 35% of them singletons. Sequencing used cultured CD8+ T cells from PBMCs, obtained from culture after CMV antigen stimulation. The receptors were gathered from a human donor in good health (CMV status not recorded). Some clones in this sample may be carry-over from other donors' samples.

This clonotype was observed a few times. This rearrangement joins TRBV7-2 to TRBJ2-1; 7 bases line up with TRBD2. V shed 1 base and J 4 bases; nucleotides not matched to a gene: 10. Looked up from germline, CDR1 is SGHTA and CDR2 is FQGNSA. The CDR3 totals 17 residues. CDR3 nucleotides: TGTGCCAGCAGCTTAGGGGGAGGGGTAATACTTTACAATGAGCAGTTCTTC. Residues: CASSLGGGVILYNEQFF.

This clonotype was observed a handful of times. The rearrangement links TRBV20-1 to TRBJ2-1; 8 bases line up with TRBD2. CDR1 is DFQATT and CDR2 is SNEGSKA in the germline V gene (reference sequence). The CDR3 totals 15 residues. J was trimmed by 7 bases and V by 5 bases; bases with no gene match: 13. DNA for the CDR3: TGCAGTGCTTTTAGCGGGGCGCCCCTCATGAATGAGCAGTTCTTC. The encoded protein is CSAFSGAPLMNEQFF.

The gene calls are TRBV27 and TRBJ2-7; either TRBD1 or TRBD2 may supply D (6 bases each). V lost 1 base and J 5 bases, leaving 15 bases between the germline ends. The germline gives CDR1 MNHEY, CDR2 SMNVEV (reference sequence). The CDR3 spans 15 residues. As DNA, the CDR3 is TGTGCCAGCAGTTTATTTCGGGGGCACAAGAACGAGCAGTACTTC. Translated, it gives CASSLFRGHKNEQYF.

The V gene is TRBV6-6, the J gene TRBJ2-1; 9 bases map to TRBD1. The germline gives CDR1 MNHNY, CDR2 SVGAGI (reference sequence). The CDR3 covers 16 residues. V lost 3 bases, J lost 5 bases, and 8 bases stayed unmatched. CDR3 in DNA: TGTGCCAGCAGTTATCAGGACAGGGGTACGGACAATGAGCAGTTCTTC. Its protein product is CASSYQDRGTDNEQFF.

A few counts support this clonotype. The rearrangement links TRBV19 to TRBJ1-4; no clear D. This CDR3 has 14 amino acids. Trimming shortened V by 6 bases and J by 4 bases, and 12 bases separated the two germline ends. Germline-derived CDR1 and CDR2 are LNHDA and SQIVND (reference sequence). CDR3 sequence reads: CASSFREVNEKLFF. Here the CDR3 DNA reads TGTGCCAGTAGCTTCCGGGAGGTTAATGAAAAACTGTTTTTT.

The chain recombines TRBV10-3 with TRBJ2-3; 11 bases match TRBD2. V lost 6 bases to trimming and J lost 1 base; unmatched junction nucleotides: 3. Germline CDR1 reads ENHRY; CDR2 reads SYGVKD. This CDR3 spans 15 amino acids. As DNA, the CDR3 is TGTGCCATCAGGGGACTAGCGGAGGGCACAGATACGCAGTATTTT. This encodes CAIRGLAEGTDTQYF.

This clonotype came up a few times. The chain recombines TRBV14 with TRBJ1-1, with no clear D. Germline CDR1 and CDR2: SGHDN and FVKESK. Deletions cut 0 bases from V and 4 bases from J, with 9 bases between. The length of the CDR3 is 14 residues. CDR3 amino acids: CASSQDWASTEAFF. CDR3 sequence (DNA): TGTGCCAGCAGCCAAGATTGGGCCAGCACTGAAGCTTTCTTT. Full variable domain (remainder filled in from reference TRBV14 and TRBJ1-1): EAGVTQFPSHSVIEKGQTVTLRCDPISGHDNLYWYRRVMGKEIKFLLHFVKESKQDESGMPNNRFLAERTGGTYSTLKVQPAELEDSGVYFCASSQDWASTEAFFGQGTRLTVV.

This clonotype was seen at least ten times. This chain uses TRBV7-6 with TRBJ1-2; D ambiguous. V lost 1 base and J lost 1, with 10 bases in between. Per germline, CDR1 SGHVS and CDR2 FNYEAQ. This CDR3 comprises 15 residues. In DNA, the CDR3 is TGTGCCAGCAGCTTAGGTGAGGCGCGTAACTATGGCTACACCTTC. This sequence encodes CASSLGEARNYGYTF.

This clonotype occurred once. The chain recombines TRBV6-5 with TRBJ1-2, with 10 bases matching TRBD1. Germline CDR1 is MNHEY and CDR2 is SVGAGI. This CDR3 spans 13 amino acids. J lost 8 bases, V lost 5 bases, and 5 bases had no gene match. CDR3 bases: TGTGCCAGCAGTCCCTCGACAGGGGGCGGCTACACCTTC. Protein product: CASSPSTGGGYTF.

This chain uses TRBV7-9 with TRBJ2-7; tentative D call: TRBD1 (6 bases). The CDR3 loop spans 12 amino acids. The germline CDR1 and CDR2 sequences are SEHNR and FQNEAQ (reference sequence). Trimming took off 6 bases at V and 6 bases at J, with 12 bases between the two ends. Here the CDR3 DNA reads TGTGCCAGCAGTCACAGGGTTCCCGAGCAGTACTTC. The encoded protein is CASSHRVPEQYF. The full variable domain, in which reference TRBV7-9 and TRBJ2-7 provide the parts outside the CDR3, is DTGVSQNPRHKITKRGQNVTFRCDPISEHNRLYWYRQTLGQGPEFLTYFQNEAQLEKSRLLSDRFSAERPKGSFSTLEIQRTEQGDSAMYLCASSHRVPEQYFGPGTRLTVT.

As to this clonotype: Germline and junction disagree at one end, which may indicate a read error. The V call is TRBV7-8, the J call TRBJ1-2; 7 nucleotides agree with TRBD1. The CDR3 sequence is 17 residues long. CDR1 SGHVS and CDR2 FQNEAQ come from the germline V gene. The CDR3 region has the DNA TGTGCCAGCAGCCTCCAGGGGGGGACACCAGCTAACTATGGCTGCACCTTC. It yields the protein CASSLQGGTPANYGCTF.

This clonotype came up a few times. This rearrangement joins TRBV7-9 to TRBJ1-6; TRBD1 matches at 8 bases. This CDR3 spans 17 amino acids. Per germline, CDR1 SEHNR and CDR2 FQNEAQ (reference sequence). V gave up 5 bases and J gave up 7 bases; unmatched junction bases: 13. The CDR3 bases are TGTGCCAGCAGCCCCTCCTCTCGGCAGGGGGCGAATTCACCCCTCCACTTT. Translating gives CASSPSSRQGANSPLHF.

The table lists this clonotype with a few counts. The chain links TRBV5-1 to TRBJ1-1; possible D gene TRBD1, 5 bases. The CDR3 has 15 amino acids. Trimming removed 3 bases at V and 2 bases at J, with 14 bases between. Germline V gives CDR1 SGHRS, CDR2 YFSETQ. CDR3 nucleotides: TGCGCCAGCAGCTCGGGACGGATCCTTAACACTGAAGCTTTCTTT. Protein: CASSSGRILNTEAFF.

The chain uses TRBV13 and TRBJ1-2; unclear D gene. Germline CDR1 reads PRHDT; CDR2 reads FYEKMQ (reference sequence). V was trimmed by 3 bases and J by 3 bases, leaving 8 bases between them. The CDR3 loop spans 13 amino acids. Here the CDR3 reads CASSFQAYYGYTF. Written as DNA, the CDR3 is TGTGCCAGCAGCTTCCAGGCCTACTATGGCTACACCTTC.

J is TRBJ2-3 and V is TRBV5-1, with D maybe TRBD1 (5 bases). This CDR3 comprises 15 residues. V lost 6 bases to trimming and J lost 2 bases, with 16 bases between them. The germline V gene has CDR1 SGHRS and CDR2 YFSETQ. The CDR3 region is CASTPGILDTDTQYF. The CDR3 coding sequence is TGCGCCAGCACCCCAGGGATTCTTGACACAGATACGCAGTATTTT.